This T cell receptor beta chain emerged from a study of metastatic and nonmetastatic thyroid tumors. This clone was counted many times. Each patient came to thyroid surgery without any prior treatment (of any kind). TCRdb reanalyzed the PCR reads via MiXCR. The sample has 20,000 to 25,000 clones; 20% to 25% are singletons. The CDR3 runs 12 residues. The germline gives CDR1 LNHDA, CDR2 SQIVND (reference sequence). The V and J ends lost 3 bases and 8 bases respectively, with 10 bases between them. This TCR came from a female donor with papillary thyroid cancer or a benign thyroid nodule (not recorded which). Some clones in this sample may be carry-over from other donors' samples. Sequenced material: adjacent normal tissue. The V gene is TRBV19, the J gene TRBJ1-1; D is possibly TRBD1 (6 bases). CDR3 nucleotides: TGTGCCAGTAGTATTGAGGGGGGGGAAGCTTTCTTT. Translation: CASSIEGGEAFF.